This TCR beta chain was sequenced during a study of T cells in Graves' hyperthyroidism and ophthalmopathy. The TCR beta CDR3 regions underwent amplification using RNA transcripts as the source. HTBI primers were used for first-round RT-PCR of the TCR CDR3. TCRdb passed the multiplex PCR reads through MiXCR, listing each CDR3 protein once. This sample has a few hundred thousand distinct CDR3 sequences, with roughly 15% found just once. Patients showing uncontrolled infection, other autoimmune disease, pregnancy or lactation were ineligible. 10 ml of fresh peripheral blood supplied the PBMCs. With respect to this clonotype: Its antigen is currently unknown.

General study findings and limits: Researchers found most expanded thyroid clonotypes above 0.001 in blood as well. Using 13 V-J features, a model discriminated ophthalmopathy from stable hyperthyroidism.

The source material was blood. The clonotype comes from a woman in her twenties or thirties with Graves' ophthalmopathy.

CDR3 DNA: TGCGCCAGCAGGGAACTAGCGCTTAACAATGAGCAGTTCTTC. Translation gives CASRELALNNEQFF. This chain joins TRBV5-1 and TRBJ2-1, with 7 positions matching TRBD2. Looked up from germline, CDR1 is SGHRS and CDR2 is YFSETQ. V lost 5 bases to trimming and J lost 5 bases; unmatched junction nucleotides: 7. This CDR3 is 14 amino acids long. The whole variable domain, filled in from reference TRBV5-1 and TRBJ2-1, reads KAGVTQTPRYLIKTRGQQVTLSCSPISGHRSVSWYQQTPGQGLQFLFEYFSETQRNKGNFPGRFSGRQFSNSRSEMNVSTLELGDSALYLCASRELALNNEQFFGPGTRLTVL.